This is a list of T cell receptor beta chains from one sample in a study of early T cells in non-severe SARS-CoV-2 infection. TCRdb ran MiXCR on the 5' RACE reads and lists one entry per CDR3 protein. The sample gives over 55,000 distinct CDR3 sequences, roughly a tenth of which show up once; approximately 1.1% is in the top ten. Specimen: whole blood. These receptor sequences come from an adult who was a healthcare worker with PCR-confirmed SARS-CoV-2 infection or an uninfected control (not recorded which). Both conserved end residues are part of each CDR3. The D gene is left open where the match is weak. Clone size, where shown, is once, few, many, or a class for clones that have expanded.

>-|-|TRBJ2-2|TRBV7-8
TGTGCCAGCAGTCCTAATGCCGGGACGGTGAACACCGGGGAGCTGTTTTTT
CASSPNAGTVNTGELFF
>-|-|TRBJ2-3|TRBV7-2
TGTGCCAGCAGCAGGCGTAGCGTAGCCACAGATACGCAGTATTTT
CASSRRSVATDTQYF
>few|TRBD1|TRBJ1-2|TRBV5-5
TGTGCCAGCAGCTATGGACAGGGGATCAACTATGGCTACACCTTC
CASSYGQGINYGYTF
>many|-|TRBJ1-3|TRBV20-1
TGCAGTGCTACCGGGACATTTTTGGGAGACGGAAACACCATATATTTT
CSATGTFLGDGNTIYF
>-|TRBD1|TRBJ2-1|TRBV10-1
TGCGCCAGCAGTCATACCGGGACAGGGCTATACCGGCAGTTCTTC
CASSHTGTGLYRQFF
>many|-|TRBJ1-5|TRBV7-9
TGTGCCAGCAGCTTAGGGGGCTATAGCAATCAGCCCCAGCATTTT
CASSLGGYSNQPQHF
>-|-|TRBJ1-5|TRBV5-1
TGCGCCAGCAGCCGGGGCCCCAATCAGCCCCAGCATTTT
CASSRGPNQPQHF
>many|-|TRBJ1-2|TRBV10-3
TGTGCCATCAGTGAGTCGCCCCTGGATGGCTACACCTTC
CAISESPLDGYTF
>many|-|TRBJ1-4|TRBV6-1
TGTGCCAGCACGACAGGCATCGATGAAAAACTGTTTTTT
CASTTGIDEKLFF
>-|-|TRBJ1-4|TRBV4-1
TGCGCCAGCAGCCAATTGGGCCTGAGAAATGAAAAACTGTTTTTT
CASSQLGLRNEKLFF
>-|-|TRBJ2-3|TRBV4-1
TGCGCCAGCAGCCAAAGCCCCCGGGACCCCATGACGCAGTATTTT
CASSQSPRDPMTQYF
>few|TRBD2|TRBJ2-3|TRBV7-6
TGTGCCAGCAGTCCCGGGACTAGTCCAGCGGCAGATACGCAGTATTTT
CASSPGTSPAADTQYF
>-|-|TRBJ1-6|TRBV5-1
TGCGCCAGCAGTTTAGGGGCATACAGCGCACCCCTCCACTTT
CASSLGAYSAPLHF
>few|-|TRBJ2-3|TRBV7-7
TGTGCCAGCAGCCCAATAACAGACACAGATACGCAGTATTTT
CASSPITDTDTQYF
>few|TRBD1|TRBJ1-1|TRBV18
TGTGCCAGCTCACGGGACAGGGAGAACACTGAAGCTTTCTTT
CASSRDRENTEAFF
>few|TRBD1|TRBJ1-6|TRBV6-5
TGTGCCAGCAGTTACTACGGGACAGGGGGGAATTCACCCCTCCACTTT
CASSYYGTGGNSPLHF
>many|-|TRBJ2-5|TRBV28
TGTGCCAGCAGCTTCGGGGTTAGAACTTACTACCAAGAGACCCAGTACTTC
CASSFGVRTYYQETQYF
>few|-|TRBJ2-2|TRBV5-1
TGCGCCAGCAGCTTGGGTAGGGCGGACGCCACCGGGGAGCTGTTTTTT
CASSLGRADATGELFF
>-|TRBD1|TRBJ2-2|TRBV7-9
TGTGCCAGCAGTTCCCAGGGGGCCGTGAACACCGGGGAGCTGTTTTTT
CASSSQGAVNTGELFF
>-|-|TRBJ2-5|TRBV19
TGTGCCAGTAGTGTGGAGGATCAAGAGACCCAGTACTTC
CASSVEDQETQYF
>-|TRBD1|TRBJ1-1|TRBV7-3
TGTGCCAGCAGCTCCTTAAGCCCACAGGGGAGGAGGAACACTGAAGCTTTCTTT
CASSSLSPQGRRNTEAFF
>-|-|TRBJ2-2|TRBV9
TGTGCCAGCAGCGTGACGGGACAGAACACCGGGGAGCTGTTTTTT
CASSVTGQNTGELFF
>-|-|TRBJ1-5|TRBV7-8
TGTGCCAGCAGCCCCGGAGGGAGGGGAGGTCAGCCCCAGCATTTT
CASSPGGRGGQPQHF
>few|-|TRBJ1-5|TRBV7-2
TGTGCCAGCAGCTCTACTAGCAATCAGCCCCAGCATTTT
CASSSTSNQPQHF
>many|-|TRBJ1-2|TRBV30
TGTGCCTGGAGTGTGGGGGGTGACGGCTACACCTTC
CAWSVGGDGYTF
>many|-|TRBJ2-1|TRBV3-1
TGTGCCAGCAGCCAAGAGAAGTGGGTTAGCTCCTACAATGAGCAGTTCTTC
CASSQEKWVSSYNEQFF
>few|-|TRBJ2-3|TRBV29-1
TGCAGTCTTCGGGGGCACGAGGGCACAGATACGCAGTATTTT
CSLRGHEGTDTQYF
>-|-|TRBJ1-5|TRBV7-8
TGTGCCAGCAGCGTGAATAGGGACTCTTATAGCAATCAGCCCCAGCATTTT
CASSVNRDSYSNQPQHF
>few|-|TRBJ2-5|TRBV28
TGTGCCAGCCGCCCCCGGGGGTCCCTCCAAGAGACCCAGTACTTC
CASRPRGSLQETQYF
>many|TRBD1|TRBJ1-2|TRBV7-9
TGTGCCAGCAGCTTGCGGGACAGGGGGGACTATGGCTACACCTTC
CASSLRDRGDYGYTF
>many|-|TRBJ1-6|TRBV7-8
TGTGCCAGCAGCTTATTAGAGGGAAATTCACCCCTCCACTTT
CASSLLEGNSPLHF
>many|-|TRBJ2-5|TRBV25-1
TGTGCCAGCAGTGAAACCCTTATGCCCGGGACACCGAAGGAGACCCAGTACTTC
CASSETLMPGTPKETQYF
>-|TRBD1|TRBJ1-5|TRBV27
TGTGCCAGCAGCAGGGGGGGTCAGCCCCAGCATTTT
CASSRGGQPQHF
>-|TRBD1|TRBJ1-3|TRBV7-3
TGTGCCAGCAGCTTAAACGCAGGGGGAACTGGAAACACCATATATTTT
CASSLNAGGTGNTIYF
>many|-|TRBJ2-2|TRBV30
TGTGCCTGGAGTGTAGGGCACACCGGGGAGCTGTTTTTT
CAWSVGHTGELFF
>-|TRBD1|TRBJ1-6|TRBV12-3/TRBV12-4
TGTGCCAGCAGTTTGGACAGGCCAGATTTGGCACCCCTCCACTTT
CASSLDRPDLAPLHF
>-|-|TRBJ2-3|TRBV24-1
TGTGCCACCAGTGCGACGGTCACGGATACGCAGTATTTT
CATSATVTDTQYF
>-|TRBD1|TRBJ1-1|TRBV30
TGTGCCTGGAGTAGGGGGCGAACCACTGAAGCTTTCTTT
CAWSRGRTTEAFF
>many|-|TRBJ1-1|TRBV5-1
TGCGCCAGCAGGGACCAAGTAGGGACTGAAGCTTTCTTT
CASRDQVGTEAFF
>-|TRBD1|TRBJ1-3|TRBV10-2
TGCGCCAGCTTGACAGGGGGCTCTTTTGGAAACACCATATATTTT
CASLTGGSFGNTIYF
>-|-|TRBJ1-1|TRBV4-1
TGCGCCAGCAGCCTTAGGGGAGGAAAGGACACTGAAGCTTTCTTT
CASSLRGGKDTEAFF
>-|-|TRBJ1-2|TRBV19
TGCGCCAGTAGTATAGGGCCTCTGACAGACCGGAGTGGCTACACCTTC
CASSIGPLTDRSGYTF
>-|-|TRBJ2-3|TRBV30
TGTGCCTGGAGTACACGGCCTAGCACAGATACGCAGTATTTT
CAWSTRPSTDTQYF
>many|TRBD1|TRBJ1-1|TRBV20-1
TGCAGTGCTGGACAGGGGGCGAGCACTGAAGCTTTCTTT
CSAGQGASTEAFF
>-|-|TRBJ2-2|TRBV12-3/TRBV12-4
TGTGCCAGCAGCGGCTCCAGGGGCGCCTTAGGCACCGGGGAGCTGTTTTTT
CASSGSRGALGTGELFF
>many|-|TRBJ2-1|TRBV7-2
TGTGCCAGCAGCCCGGAGGGGAGACATCTATACAATGAGCAGTTCTTC
CASSPEGRHLYNEQFF
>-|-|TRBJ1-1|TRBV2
TGTGCCAGTAGGGGCAGACTTAATGAAGCTTTCTTT
CASRGRLNEAFF
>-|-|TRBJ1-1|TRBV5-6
TGTGCCAGCAGCTTGGGGACGATGAACACTGAAGCTTTCTTT
CASSLGTMNTEAFF